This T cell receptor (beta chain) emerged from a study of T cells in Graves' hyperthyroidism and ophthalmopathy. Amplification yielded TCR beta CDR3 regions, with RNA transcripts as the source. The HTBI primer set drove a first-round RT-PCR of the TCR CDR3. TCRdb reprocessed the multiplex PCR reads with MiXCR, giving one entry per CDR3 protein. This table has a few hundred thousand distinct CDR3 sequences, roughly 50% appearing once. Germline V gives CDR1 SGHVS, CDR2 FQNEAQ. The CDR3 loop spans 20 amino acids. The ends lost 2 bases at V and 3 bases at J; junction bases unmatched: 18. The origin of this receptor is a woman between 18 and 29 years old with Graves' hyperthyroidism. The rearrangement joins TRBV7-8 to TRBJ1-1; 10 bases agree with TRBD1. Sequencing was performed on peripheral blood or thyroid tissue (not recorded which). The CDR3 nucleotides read TGTGCCAGCAGCTTAAAATGGTGGGCCGGGACAGGGGATGCGTACACTGAAGCTTTCTTT. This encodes CASSLKWWAGTGDAYTEAFF.